This entry lists 22 T cell receptor beta chains sequenced from one sample in a study of blood T cells in healthy people across ages. Primed by a sample-barcoded 5' primer and a J-beta primer mix, a second PCR proceeded for roughly 7 to 12 cycles. TCRdb used MiXCR to reprocess the 5' RACE reads, holding one entry per CDR3 protein. The sample shows about 290,000 distinct CDR3 sequences, roughly a quarter of them seen only once. Sequencing used blood. All receptors come from an older woman in good health.

This clonotype has a handful of counts. The chain employs TRBV18 and TRBJ2-5; possibly TRBD1 for D (5 bases). The CDR3 extends over 14 amino acids. V was trimmed by 0 bases and J by 5 bases, leaving 10 bases between them. Germline CDR1 reads KGHSH; CDR2 reads LQKENI. CDR3 protein: CASSPPRGDETQYF. Written as DNA, the CDR3 is TGTGCCAGCTCACCACCAAGGGGTGACGAGACCCAGTACTTC.

This clonotype was observed a handful of times. The V gene is TRBV7-9, the J gene TRBJ2-5; 9 bases align to TRBD2. In germline, CDR1 is SEHNR, CDR2 FQNEAQ (reference sequence). The CDR3 spans 17 residues. With V trimmed by 4 bases and J by 5 bases, 14 bases remained unmatched. The CDR3 sequence: CASSWASAGGGSETQYF. CDR3 nucleotide sequence: TGTGCCAGCAGCTGGGCGTCAGCGGGAGGTGGGTCGGAGACCCAGTACTTC.

The chain carries TRBV21-1 and TRBJ1-5; the table's D call, TRBD1, has no DNA check behind it. TRBV21-1 is a pseudogene. This CDR3 is 14 amino acids long. In DNA form, the CDR3 reads TGTGCCAGCAGCAGGGCAGGGGAAACTCAGCCCCAGCATTTT. It is translated as CASSRAGETQPQHF.

The chain has TRBV28 and TRBJ1-4, with D possibly being TRBD1 (5 bases). The CDR3 loop spans 15 amino acids. Germline V gives CDR1 MDHEN, CDR2 SYDVKM. V dropped 5 bases and J dropped 4 bases, with 14 bases sitting between them. The CDR3 nucleotides are TGTGCCAGCAGTCTGGAAGGGACGGGTAATGAAAAACTGTTTTTT. Translated: CASSLEGTGNEKLFF.

This clonotype showed up many times. This chain connects TRBV28 to TRBJ2-1; possible D gene TRBD2, 6 bases. V lost 6 bases and J 4 bases, leaving 16 bases between the germline ends. The CDR3 runs to 15 residues. Germline V gene data show CDR1 as MDHEN and CDR2 as SYDVKM. CDR3 protein: CASSLAGNGYNEQFF. In nucleotides, the CDR3 is TGTGCCAGCAGCCTGGCGGGAAATGGGTACAATGAGCAGTTCTTC. The entire variable domain, with the rest obtained from reference TRBV28 and TRBJ2-1, is as follows: DVKVTQSSRYLVKRTGEKVFLECVQDMDHENMFWYRQDPGLGLRLIYFSYDVKMKEKGDIPEGYSVSREKKERFSLILESASTNQTSMYLCASSLAGNGYNEQFFGPGTRLTVL.

The gene calls are TRBV19 and TRBJ1-2, with D tentatively TRBD1 (6 bases). CDR1 is LNHDA, CDR2 SQIVND, per germline (reference sequence). The V end was cut by 4 bases, the J end by 2 bases, with 14 bases between. The CDR3 runs to 15 residues. CDR3 sequence: CASSTSKQGNYGYTF. The CDR3 nucleotides are TGTGCCAGTAGTACCAGCAAACAGGGCAACTATGGCTACACCTTC.

Note on this clonotype: A junction end diverges from the germline sequence, so it may reflect a read error. The rearrangement links TRBV12-3 or TRBV12-4 to TRBJ2-6; 8 bases agree with TRBD1. The CDR3 is 17 amino acids. CDR3 residues: CASSSRATGAGGNVLTF. CDR3 sequence (DNA): TGTGCCAGCAGTTCGCGAGCGACAGGGGCTGGGGGCAACGTCCTGACTTTC.

This clonotype has more than one count but fewer than ten. The chain has TRBV5-1 and TRBJ1-6, with D unresolved. Germline V lookup: CDR1 SGHRS, CDR2 YFSETQ. Trimming shortened V by 2 bases and J by 6 bases, and 9 bases separated the two germline ends. CDR3 length: 14 residues. CDR3 amino acids: CASSFPSANSPLHF. The CDR3 coding sequence is TGCGCCAGCAGCTTCCCCAGCGCTAATTCACCCCTCCACTTT.

There are a few counts of this clonotype. The J gene is TRBJ2-3, the V gene TRBV9, with D possibly matching TRBD1 (5 bases). Trimming took 2 bases from V and 4 from J, leaving 8 bases between them. The CDR3 runs to 13 residues. Germline V gives CDR1 SGDLS, CDR2 YYNGEE. Written as DNA, the CDR3 is TGTGCCAGCAGCGTCACAGGATCAGATACGCAGTATTTT. This codes for CASSVTGSDTQYF.

The V call is TRBV7-3, the J call TRBJ2-6, with D unclear. Germline V lookup: CDR1 SGHTA, CDR2 FQGTGA. The CDR3 runs to 18 residues. With 2 bases removed from V and 0 bases from J, the gap between germline ends came to 14 bases. The CDR3 nucleotides are TGTGCCAGCAGCTTACGGCCTCTCTCTAGCTCTGGGGCCAACGTCCTGACTTTC. Translated, it gives CASSLRPLSSSGANVLTF. Full variable domain (missing parts from reference TRBV7-3 and TRBJ2-6): GAGVSQTPSNKVTEKGKYVELRCDPISGHTALYWYRQSLGQGPEFLIYFQGTGAADDSGLPNDRFFAVRPEGSVSTLKIQRTERGDSAVYLCASSLRPLSSSGANVLTFGAGSRLTVL.

V is TRBV12-3 or TRBV12-4 and J is TRBJ2-5, with 7 bases lining up with TRBD2. The CDR3 is made up of 14 amino acids. V was pared by 5 bases and J by 2 bases, with 5 bases of the junction left unmatched. The chain's CDR3 is CASSLGLPQETQYF. CDR3 bases: TGTGCCAGCAGTCTGGGACTACCTCAAGAGACCCAGTACTTC.

This clonotype came up a few times. The gene calls are TRBV7-9 and TRBJ2-2; no clear D. Germline V gene sequence: CDR1 SEHNR, CDR2 FQNEAQ (reference sequence). Trimming shortened V by 0 bases and J by 5 bases, and 7 bases separated the two germline ends. This CDR3 comprises 14 residues. The CDR3 bases are TGTGCCAGCAGCTTAGCCGTAGAGACCGGGGAGCTGTTTTTT. Translating gives CASSLAVETGELFF.

The chain links TRBV6-6 to TRBJ1-1, with D tentatively TRBD1 (6 bases). This CDR3 is 14 amino acids long. Per germline, CDR1 MNHNY and CDR2 SVGAGI (reference sequence). The ends were cut back, 5 bases at V and 3 bases at J, with 13 bases in the middle. CDR3 sequence (DNA): TGTGCCAGCAGTACCGTGGACAGCTACACTGAAGCTTTCTTT. It yields the protein CASSTVDSYTEAFF.

Ten or more counts support this clonotype. DNA of the CDR3: TGCAGTGCTGGGACTAGATCTGAGCAGTTCTTC. This encodes CSAGTRSEQFF. The chain joins TRBV20-1 to TRBJ2-1; TRBD2 matches at 8 bases. Germline V gene lookup returns CDR1 DFQATT and CDR2 SNEGSKA (reference sequence). V lost 5 bases, J lost 9 bases, and 3 bases stayed unmatched. This CDR3 is 11 amino acids long.

This chain links TRBV6-1 with TRBJ2-5; 16 bases line up with TRBD2. The closer fit of TRBJ2-7 to the DNA end suggests the J call may be wrong. The CDR3 is made up of 17 amino acids. From germline, CDR1 is MNHNS and CDR2 SASEGT. DNA of the CDR3: TGTGCCAGCAGTGCCGGGGGACTAGCGGGAGGGGCCTACGAGCAGTACTTC. Residues: CASSAGGLAGGAYEQYF.

The chain recombines TRBV5-1 with TRBJ2-6; TRBD1 agrees at 8 bases. This CDR3 is built from 18 residues. The V segment lost 4 bases and the J segment 2 bases; nucleotides outside the gene matches: 11. The germline gives CDR1 SGHRS, CDR2 YFSETQ. CDR3 DNA sequence: TGCGCCAGCAGCCCGTGGACAGGGAAGAGTGCTGGGGCCAACGTCCTGACTTTC. Translation: CASSPWTGKSAGANVLTF.

This clonotype occurred once. The chain recombines TRBV7-2 with TRBJ2-4, with TRBD2 as a possible D gene (6 bases). CDR3 size: 14 residues. The germline V and J ends were trimmed by 4 bases and 7 bases, with 14 bases remaining between them. CDR1 and CDR2 from the germline V gene are SGHTA and FQGNSA. The CDR3 DNA follows: TGTGCCAGCAGCTCTCGCCAGACTAGTAACATTCAGTACTTC. Its translation is CASSSRQTSNIQYF.

A few counts support this clonotype. CDR3 in amino acids: CASSEATADKNIQYF. CDR3 sequence (DNA): TGTGCCAGCAGTGAAGCGACAGCGGACAAAAACATTCAGTACTTC. This sequence joins TRBV6-1 and TRBJ2-4; D may be TRBD1 or TRBD2 (5 bases each). This CDR3 is 15 amino acids long. The germline V and J ends were trimmed by 0 bases and 3 bases, with 9 bases remaining between them. CDR1 MNHNS and CDR2 SASEGT come from the germline V gene.

This clonotype was seen more than once but under ten times. The genes are TRBV20-1 and TRBJ2-1; 13 nucleotides match TRBD2. This CDR3 contains 16 residues. V shed 2 bases and J 3 bases; nucleotides not matched to a gene: 4. Looked up from germline, CDR1 is DFQATT and CDR2 is SNEGSKA (reference sequence). CDR3 nucleotide sequence: TGCAGTGCTAGATTACTAGCGGGAGGGTACTACAATGAGCAGTTCTTC. Protein product: CSARLLAGGYYNEQFF.

This clonotype was observed a few times. This CDR3 reads CASSPLGGPNGYTF. The CDR3 DNA is TGTGCCAGCAGCCCCCTTGGGGGGCCAAATGGCTACACCTTC. The chain has TRBV12-3 or TRBV12-4 and TRBJ1-2, with D maybe TRBD1 (6 bases). The CDR3 spans 14 residues. V shed 6 bases and J shed 6 bases, with 17 bases lying between them.

The gene calls are TRBV6-6 and TRBJ2-7; D might be TRBD2 (6 bases). The V end was cut by 8 bases, the J end by 6 bases, with 17 bases between. This CDR3 contains 13 residues. Germline V gives CDR1 MNHNY, CDR2 SVGAGI (reference sequence). The CDR3 protein is CASERRGSSEQYF. In nucleotides, the CDR3 is TGTGCCAGCGAGCGCCGGGGGAGTAGCGAGCAGTACTTC.

The gene calls are TRBV12-3 or TRBV12-4 and TRBJ1-1; maybe TRBD1 (5 bases). V lost 6 bases, J lost 6 bases, and 20 bases lay in between. The CDR3 extends over 15 amino acids. CDR3: CASSLRDWGVAEAFF. In nucleotides, the CDR3 is TGTGCCAGCAGCCTCCGGGACTGGGGGGTCGCTGAAGCTTTCTTT.